This T cell receptor beta chain was documented in a study of cytomegalovirus exposure and HLA in healthy donors. As concerns this clone: Its antigen remains unidentified.

The V end lost 6 bases, the J end lost 2 bases, and 14 bases lay between the germline ends. In germline, CDR1 is MNHEY, CDR2 SMNVEV (reference sequence). The CDR3 totals 14 residues. Overall study findings and caveats: Association of roughly 18,000 TCR beta sequences with HLA alleles was found at 0.05 false discovery rate in a later analysis. Accurate HLA-A and HLA-B prediction from TCR beta sequences was reported for most subjects. Of the V segments, some could not be distinguished, including TRBV6-2 and TRBV6-3, and were excluded. For TCR beta chains, V- and J-gene trimming was later linked to a missense DCLRE1C variant.

The PCR contained 60 Vbeta and 13 Jbeta primers. TCRdb's copy holds only in-frame clones and misses some; the assay was immunoSEQ multiplex PCR. The table has about 200,000 clones, around three quarters seen once. The specimen was PBMCs. The chain recombines TRBV27 with TRBJ2-7; possible D gene TRBD2, 6 bases. The clonotype was recovered from a man in his thirties or forties in good health and CMV-seronegative. The CDR3 DNA reads as TGTGCCAGCAGGCCTAGCGTGGGCGCCTACGAGCAGTACTTC. Protein product: CASRPSVGAYEQYF.